This TCR beta chain appears in the sequencing data of a study of T cell responses to AZD1222 COVID-19 vaccine. Overall study findings and caveats: Regions 160-218 and 743-854 dominated among vaccine-associated CD4 TCRs spanning spike.

The method was immunoSEQ multiplex PCR; TCRdb's version includes in-frame clones alone and lacks a portion of them. The table lists tens of thousands of clones, over 85% of them singletons. A remark on this clone: What it recognizes is unknown.

The CDR3 spans 15 residues. V gave up 6 bases and J gave up 6 bases; unmatched junction bases: 10. Germline lookup yields CDR1 MNHEY and CDR2 SVGAGI. Sequencing was performed on peripheral blood, taken 28 days after the second AZD1222 dose. This TCR was recovered from an adult who received the AZD1222 COVID-19 vaccine. This sequence joins TRBV6-5 and TRBJ2-2; TRBD1 matches at 7 bases. The CDR3 coding sequence is TGTGCCAGCAGCCCCCTCGGCACAGGGGCCGGGGAGCTGTTTTTT. This translates into CASSPLGTGAGELFF.